This T cell receptor (beta chain) was sequenced during a study of beta chain features in type 1 diabetes. This CDR3 region has 15 residues. Per germline, CDR1 SGHNT and CDR2 YYREEE (reference sequence). After removal of 4 bases from V and 7 bases from J, the junction contained 8 bases not matched to a gene. Broader study findings: Moderate yet significant TCRB CDR3 shortening was seen in Type 1 diabetes patients in all four CD4+ subsets. Across patients, naive, central memory and Treg TCRB repertoires exhibited apparently greater similarity than was observed across healthy donors.

To note about this clone: Its target is unknown.

TCRB transcripts that were expressed got sequenced, as all of the isolated RNA had been reverse transcribed. This table comes from immunoSEQ multiplex PCR, and its TCRdb copy is limited to in-frame clones, with some not included. The repertoire includes more than 250,000 clones, just over 20% of them detected once, and roughly 0.028% sits in the top ten. Sequenced input: naive CD4+ T cells from blood. This chain links TRBV5-4 with TRBJ1-6; 7 nucleotides align to TRBD1. This clonotype originated in a woman aged 40-49 years with type 1 diabetes. CDR3 loop: CASSPSTGSNSPLHF. DNA for the CDR3: TGTGCCAGCAGCCCATCGACAGGGTCGAATTCACCCCTCCACTTT. The full variable domain, with the rest looked up from reference TRBV5-4 and TRBJ1-6, is ETGVTQSPTHLIKTRGQQVTLRCSSQSGHNTVSWYQQALGQGPQFIFQYYREEENGRGNFPPRFSGLQFPNYSSELNVNALELDDSALYLCASSPSTGSNSPLHFGNGTRLTVT.